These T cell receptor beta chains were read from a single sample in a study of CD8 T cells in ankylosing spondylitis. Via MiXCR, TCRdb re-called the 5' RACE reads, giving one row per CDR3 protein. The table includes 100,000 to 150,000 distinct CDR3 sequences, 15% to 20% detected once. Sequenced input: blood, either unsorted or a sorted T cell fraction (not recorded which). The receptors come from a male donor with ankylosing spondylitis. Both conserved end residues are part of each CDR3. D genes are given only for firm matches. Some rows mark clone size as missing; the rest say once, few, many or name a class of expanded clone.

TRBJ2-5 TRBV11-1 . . TGTGCCAGCAGCCCCCGGGACGCGCGTCGGAGAACCACTCAAGAGACCCAGTACTTC CASSPRDARRRTTQETQYF
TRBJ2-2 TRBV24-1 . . TGTGCCACCAGTGATTCAGGACAGCCCGCGAACACCGGGGAGCTGTTTTTT CATSDSGQPANTGELFF
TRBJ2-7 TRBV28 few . TGTGCCAGCAGGGGCGTCCACCCCGAGCAGTACTTC CASRGVHPEQYF
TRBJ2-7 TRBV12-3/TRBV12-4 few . TGTGCCAGCAGTTTCAGCCCGTCCTACGAGCAGTACTTC CASSFSPSYEQYF
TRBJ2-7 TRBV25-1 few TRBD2 TGTGCCACCTCTAGCGGACGATACGAGCAGTACTTC CATSSGRYEQYF
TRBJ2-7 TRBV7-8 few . TGTGCCAGCAGCCTTCTTTTGAGTCAGCCCTCCTACGAGCAGTACTTC CASSLLLSQPSYEQYF
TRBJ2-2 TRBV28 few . TGTGCCAGCTTTTCCGACAGGTTAAGGACCGGGGAGCTGTTTTTT CASFSDRLRTGELFF
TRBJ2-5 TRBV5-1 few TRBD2 TGCGCCAGCAGCTTCGGACTAGCCCAAGAGACCCAGTACTTC CASSFGLAQETQYF
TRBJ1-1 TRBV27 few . TGTGCCAGCAGTTTATTGGGGAACACTGAAGCTTTCTTT CASSLLGNTEAFF
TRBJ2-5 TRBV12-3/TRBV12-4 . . TGTGCCAGCAGTATAACGGGCCTCCGGGAGACCCAGTACTTC CASSITGLRETQYF
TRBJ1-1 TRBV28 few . TGTGCCAGCAGTTTCCCCAGTCAGAACACTGAAGCTTTCTTT CASSFPSQNTEAFF
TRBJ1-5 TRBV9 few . TGTGCCAGCAGCGTCAGGACCGGACAGCCCCAGCATTTT CASSVRTGQPQHF
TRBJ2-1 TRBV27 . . TGTGCCAGCGGATCCCGGAGCTCCTACAATGAGCAGTTCTTC CASGSRSSYNEQFF
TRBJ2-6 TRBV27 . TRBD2 TGTGCCAGCAGTTTATCGCGGGAGACTGGGGCCAACGTCCTGACTTTC CASSLSRETGANVLTF
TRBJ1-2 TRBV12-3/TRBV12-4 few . TGTGCCAGCACCCAGACCATAGTTTCTCTCTATGGCTACACCTTC CASTQTIVSLYGYTF
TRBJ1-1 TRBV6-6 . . TGTGCCAGCAGTTACTCGACGGACGAAGCTTTCTTT CASSYSTDEAFF
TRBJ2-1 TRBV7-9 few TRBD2 TGTGCCAGCACCAGTCGACTAGCGGGGGACAATGAGCAGTTCTTC CASTSRLAGDNEQFF
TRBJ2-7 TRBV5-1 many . TGTGCCAGCAGCCCCGACGGTTCCTACGAGCAGTACTTC CASSPDGSYEQYF
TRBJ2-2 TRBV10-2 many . TGCGCCAGCAGTGAGAGGTTACAGGGTAAAGCCGGGGAGCTGTTTTTT CASSERLQGKAGELFF
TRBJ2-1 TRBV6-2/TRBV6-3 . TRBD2 TGTGCCAGCAGCCCAGCGGGGTTCTACAATGAGCAGTTCTTC CASSPAGFYNEQFF
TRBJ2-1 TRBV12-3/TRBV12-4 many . TGTGCCAGCAGCCAAGACCTATTCCCTTCCAATGAGCAGTTCTTC CASSQDLFPSNEQFF
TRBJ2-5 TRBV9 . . TGTGCCAGCAGCGTGTCCGGGGGCACCCTCGGGGAGACCCAGTACTTC CASSVSGGTLGETQYF
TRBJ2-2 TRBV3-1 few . TGTGCCAGCAGCCAAGATTACACAGGAGGATTTCACACCGGGGAGCTGTTTTTT CASSQDYTGGFHTGELFF
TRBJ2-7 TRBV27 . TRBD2 TGTGCCAGCAGTCACGGACTAGCGGACTCCTACGAGCAGTACTTC CASSHGLADSYEQYF
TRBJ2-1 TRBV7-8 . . TGTGCCAGCAGCTTAGCCCCGGGACCCTCATATAACAATGAGCAGTTCTTC CASSLAPGPSYNNEQFF
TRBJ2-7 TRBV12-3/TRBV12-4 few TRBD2 TGTGCCAGCAGTCCCGGGACTAGGAGGGTAGGCGAGCAGTACTTC CASSPGTRRVGEQYF
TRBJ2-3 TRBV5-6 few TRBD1 TGTGCCAGCACCCCGGTTCAGGGGGCGCTTATCACAGATACGCAGTATTTT CASTPVQGALITDTQYF
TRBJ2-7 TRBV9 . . TGTGCCAGCAGCCCCCGGGTGGGGGCCTACGAGCAGTACTTC CASSPRVGAYEQYF
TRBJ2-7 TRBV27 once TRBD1 TGTGCCAGCAGTTTGAACAGGGGTTTCTCCTACGAGCAGTACTTC CASSLNRGFSYEQYF
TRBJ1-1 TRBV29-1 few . TGCAGCGCTAGAGGGTCCGAGGGAGGGACTGAAGCTTTCTTT CSARGSEGGTEAFF
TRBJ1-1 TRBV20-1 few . TGCAGTGCTATATCAGGGGTGGACACTGAAGCTTTCTTT CSAISGVDTEAFF
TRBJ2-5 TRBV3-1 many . TGTGCCAGCAGCCAACAGCCAGCGTCAGGGGAGACCCAGTACTTC CASSQQPASGETQYF
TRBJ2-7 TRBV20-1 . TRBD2 TGCAGTGCTCGCAACCCGGGACTAGCGGGATCTTCCTACGAGCAGTACTTC CSARNPGLAGSSYEQYF
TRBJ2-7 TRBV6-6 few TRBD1 TGTGCCAGCAGACAGGGGGCCCACGAGCAGTACTTC CASRQGAHEQYF
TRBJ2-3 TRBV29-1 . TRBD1 TGCAGCATCTCCGGGACAGGGGGGACAGATACGCAGTATTTT CSISGTGGTDTQYF
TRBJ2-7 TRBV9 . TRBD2 TGTGCCAGCAGCGTTGCGGGAGGGCCTACCTACGAGCAGTACTTC CASSVAGGPTYEQYF
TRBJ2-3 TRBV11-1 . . TGTGCCAGCAGCTTAACGCAAAGGGGGGCAGCTGGCACAGATACGCAGTATTTT CASSLTQRGAAGTDTQYF
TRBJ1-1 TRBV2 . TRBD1 TGTGCCAGCAGTGAACCGGGACAGGTTAACACTGAAGCTTTCTTT CASSEPGQVNTEAFF
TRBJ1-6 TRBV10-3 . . TGTGCCATCAGCCCGGGACGGACCAATTCACCCCTCCACTTT CAISPGRTNSPLHF
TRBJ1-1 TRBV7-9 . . TGTGCCAGCAGAAGTTCGTGGACTAACCTTGAAGCTTTCTTT CASRSSWTNLEAFF
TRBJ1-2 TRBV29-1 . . TGCAGCGTTGCGGGCTACACCTTC CSVAGYTF
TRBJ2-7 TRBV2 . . TGTGCCAGCAAGGGGTCCTACTACGAGCAGTACTTC CASKGSYYEQYF
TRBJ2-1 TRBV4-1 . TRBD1 TGCGCCAGCAGCCCCCGGGACAGGGGGCAAGATGAGCAGTTCTTC CASSPRDRGQDEQFF
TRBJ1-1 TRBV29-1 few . TGCAGCGTTGATGGTAGCCTAGCAGGGTTTGAAGCTTTCTTT CSVDGSLAGFEAFF
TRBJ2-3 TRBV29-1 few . TGCAGCGCCCCTAGGCAGGCGGGGTACACAGATACGCGGTATTTT CSAPRQAGYTDTRYF
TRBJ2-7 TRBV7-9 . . TGTGCCAGCAGCTTAGCCCTCGGAGCCCAATCCTACGAGCAGTACTTC CASSLALGAQSYEQYF
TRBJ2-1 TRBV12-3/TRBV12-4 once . TGTGCCAGCAGTTTTAGCGAGTACAATGAGCAGTTCTTC CASSFSEYNEQFF
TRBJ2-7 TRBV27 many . TGTGCCAGCAGCGGCAGGTTGGACGAGCAGTACTTC CASSGRLDEQYF
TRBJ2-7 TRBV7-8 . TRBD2 TGTGCCAGCAGCCCAACGGGGGGTAGTCTCTACGAGCAGTACTTC CASSPTGGSLYEQYF
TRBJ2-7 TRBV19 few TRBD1 TGTGCCAGTAGTCTCGGGTCGGGACAGGGGACCTACGAGCAGTACTTC CASSLGSGQGTYEQYF
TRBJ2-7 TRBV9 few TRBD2 TGTGCCAGCAGCGTTGGACTAGCACTCCACGAGCAGTACTTC CASSVGLALHEQYF
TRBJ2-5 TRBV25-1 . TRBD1 TGTGCCAGCGCCACAGGGGTAGAGACCCAGTACTTC CASATGVETQYF
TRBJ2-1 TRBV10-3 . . TGTGCCATCAGTGACCCCGGGGAGGACGCCTCCTACAATGAGCAGTTCTTC CAISDPGEDASYNEQFF
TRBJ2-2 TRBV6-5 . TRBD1 TGTGCCAGCAGTTACTCAGGGGGACAGACCGGGGAGCTGTTTTTT CASSYSGGQTGELFF